This T cell receptor beta chain derives from a study of cytomegalovirus exposure and HLA in healthy donors. Study observations and caveats: Per a prior analysis, the majority of TCR beta V segments were productive roughly 90% or roughly 30% of the time. Later analysis found that TCR beta chains associated with HLA were more clonally expanded than other, equally common chains. Many donors carried some public TCRs, although rarity characterized most TCR sequences.

About this clone: What it binds is unknown.

Primers: 60 Vbeta forward and 13 Jbeta reverse. Sequenced by immunoSEQ multiplex PCR; TCRdb stores in-frame clones only, minus some. The repertoire has about 200,000 clones, around three quarters of them found once; the top ten carry less than 2%. CDR3 length equals 13 residues. Germline V gene data show CDR1 as SGHRS and CDR2 as YFSETQ. Losses at the gene ends were 6 bases for V and 3 bases for J; bases not matched to a gene: 2. Specimen: PBMCs. The sequence was obtained from a woman aged 30 to 39 in good health and CMV-seronegative. V and J are TRBV5-1 and TRBJ2-2; 7 bases match TRBD1. CDR3 amino acids: CASNRGDTGELFF. CDR3 sequence (DNA): TGCGCCAGCAACAGGGGCGACACCGGGGAGCTGTTTTTT. Using reference TRBV5-1 and TRBJ2-2 for the parts outside the CDR3, the full variable domain is KAGVTQTPRYLIKTRGQQVTLSCSPISGHRSVSWYQQTPGQGLQFLFEYFSETQRNKGNFPGRFSGRQFSNSRSEMNVSTLELGDSALYLCASNRGDTGELFFGEGSRLTVL.